These T cell receptor beta chains were read from a single sample in a study of T cell responses to AZD1222 COVID-19 vaccine. TCRdb's copy holds only in-frame clones and misses some; the assay was immunoSEQ multiplex PCR. This table holds roughly 100,000 clones, almost 85% found once. The sample in question was peripheral blood, obtained on day 0 of AZD1222 vaccination. The receptors were sampled from an adult in good health. Both conserved end residues are part of each CDR3. The D gene is left open where the match is weak. Only part of the rows carry a size: once, few, many, or a class if the clone is expanded.

>NA|TRBJ2-2|TRBV28|NA
CASRDQGAGELFF
TGTGCCAGCAGGGACCAAGGCGCCGGGGAGCTGTTTTTT
>NA|TRBJ1-1|TRBV5-1|NA
CASSLGRASTEAFF
TGCGCCAGCAGCTTGGGCAGAGCTAGCACTGAAGCTTTCTTT
>NA|TRBJ1-3|TRBV9|few
CASSVGDLSGNTIYF
TGTGCCAGCAGCGTGGGGGACCTCTCTGGAAACACCATATATTTT
>NA|TRBJ1-1|TRBV10-1|NA
CASRGDTEAFF
TGCGCCAGCAGAGGGGACACTGAAGCTTTCTTT
>TRBD1|TRBJ1-4|TRBV7-9|NA
CASSRDRGREEKLFF
TGTGCCAGCAGCCGGGACAGGGGGCGGGAAGAAAAACTGTTTTTT
>TRBD1|TRBJ2-2|TRBV3-1/TRBV3-2|NA
CASSHRWDRIRTGELFF
TGTGCCAGCAGCCACAGATGGGACAGAATTCGCACCGGGGAGCTGTTTTTT
>NA|TRBJ1-4|TRBV19|NA
CASSSSATNEKLFF
TGTGCCAGTAGTTCCTCAGCAACTAATGAAAAACTGTTTTTT
>NA|TRBJ1-2|TRBV6-5|NA
CASSSGPNYGYTF
TGTGCCAGCAGCTCGGGACCCAACTATGGCTACACCTTC
>NA|TRBJ1-2|TRBV28|NA
CASSLKRYGYTF
TGTGCCAGCAGTTTAAAGCGTTATGGCTACACCTTC
>TRBD2|TRBJ2-7|TRBV24-1|NA
CATSDPTSGRNEQYF
TGTGCCACCAGTGATCCGACTAGCGGGAGGAACGAGCAGTACTTC
>TRBD2|TRBJ2-5|TRBV3-1/TRBV3-2|NA
CASSQDSLAASQETQYF
TGTGCCAGCAGCCAAGATTCCCTAGCGGCCTCCCAAGAGACCCAGTACTTC
>TRBD1|TRBJ1-1|TRBV28|NA
CASSLPGQGTEAFF
TGTGCCAGCAGTTTACCGGGACAGGGTACTGAAGCTTTCTTT
>NA|TRBJ1-1|TRBV20-1|NA
CSAPEAFF
TGCAGTGCTCCGGAAGCTTTCTTT
>TRBD1|TRBJ1-2|TRBV2|NA
CASTGTGDFGYTF
TGTGCCAGCACTGGGACAGGGGATTTCGGCTACACCTTC
>TRBD2|TRBJ2-1|TRBV6-6|NA
CASSYPQGGRLGEQFF
TGTGCCAGCAGTTACCCCCAGGGCGGGAGGCTCGGTGAGCAGTTCTTC
>NA|TRBJ2-7|TRBV28|NA
CASSFDQRAYEQYF
TGTGCCAGCAGTTTCGATCAGAGGGCCTACGAGCAGTACTTC
>NA|TRBJ1-5|TRBV11-2|NA
CASSLDAGSRQPQHF
TGTGCCAGCAGCTTAGATGCGGGGAGCAGGCAGCCCCAGCATTTT
>NA|TRBJ1-2|TRBV28|NA
CASTRSSGNYGYTF
TGTGCCAGCACAAGGAGTTCAGGGAACTATGGCTACACCTTC
>TRBD1|TRBJ1-1|TRBV27|NA
CASSPQDRVYEAFF
TGTGCCAGCAGTCCCCAGGACAGGGTTTATGAAGCTTTCTTT
>TRBD2|TRBJ2-7|TRBV6-5|few
CASSFGSGGSSYEQYF
TGTGCCAGCAGTTTTGGTAGCGGGGGAAGCTCCTACGAGCAGTACTTC
>TRBD1|TRBJ1-2|TRBV6-5|NA
CASSPDRERGYTF
TGTGCCAGCAGCCCCGACAGGGAGAGGGGCTACACCTTC
>NA|TRBJ1-3|TRBV28|NA
CASSIDKGNTIYF
TGTGCCAGCAGTATCGACAAAGGAAACACCATATATTTT
>TRBD1|TRBJ1-2|TRBV7-8|few
CASSLVQGMDGYTF
TGTGCCAGCAGCTTAGTACAGGGGATGGATGGCTACACCTTC
>TRBD1|TRBJ2-5|TRBV28|NA
CASSSGTGKETQYF
TGTGCCAGCAGTTCCGGGACAGGGAAAGAGACCCAGTACTTC
>NA|TRBJ2-2|TRBV14|NA
CASSQAGRGSGELFF
TGTGCCAGCAGCCAAGCGGGAAGGGGGTCCGGGGAGCTGTTTTTT
>NA|TRBJ1-2|TRBV5-6|NA
CASSLDEGGMDGYTF
TGTGCCAGCAGCTTGGATGAAGGGGGGATGGATGGCTACACCTTC
>NA|TRBJ1-2|TRBV6-5|NA
CASSYRQMYYGYTF
TGTGCCAGCAGTTACCGACAGATGTACTATGGCTACACCTTC
>TRBD1|TRBJ1-3|TRBV3-1/TRBV3-2|NA
CASSPTGVAGNTIYF
TGTGCCAGCAGCCCGACAGGGGTTGCAGGAAACACCATATATTTT
>TRBD2|TRBJ2-3|TRBV27|NA
CASSFWGLPTDTQYF
TGTGCCAGCAGTTTTTGGGGACTACCCACAGATACGCAGTATTTT
>NA|TRBJ1-2|TRBV7-2|NA
CASSRDPRGGYTF
TGTGCCAGCAGTCGGGACCCCCGTGGAGGCTACACCTTC
>TRBD2|TRBJ2-5|TRBV6-2/TRBV6-3|NA
CASSRTLAGEQETQYF
TGTGCCAGCAGCCGTACTCTAGCGGGGGAACAAGAGACCCAGTACTTC
>NA|TRBJ1-5|TRBV28|NA
CASSFGGHQPQHF
TGTGCCAGCAGTTTTGGGGGACATCAGCCCCAGCATTTT
>NA|TRBJ2-5|TRBV7-2|once
CASSLGGLARETQYF
TGTGCCAGCAGCTTAGGTGGGCTAGCGAGGGAGACCCAGTACTTC
>NA|TRBJ1-3|TRBV14|NA
CASSQEHYASVRNTIYF
TGTGCCAGCAGCCAAGAACATTACGCGTCGGTGCGAAACACCATATATTTT
>NA|TRBJ2-2|TRBV6-5|NA
CASSFAGELFF
TGTGCCAGCAGTTTTGCCGGGGAGCTGTTTTTT
>NA|TRBJ1-3|TRBV7-2|NA
CASSQTPRGNTIYF
TGTGCCAGCAGCCAAACACCGCGCGGAAACACCATATATTTT
>TRBD1|TRBJ2-5|TRBV18|NA
CASSPGEGGLETQYF
TGTGCCAGCTCCCCAGGGGAAGGGGGCTTAGAGACCCAGTACTTC
>NA|TRBJ1-2|TRBV3-1/TRBV3-2|NA
CASSLDSNYGYTF
TGTGCCAGCAGCCTCGACAGTAACTATGGCTACACCTTC
>NA|TRBJ2-1|TRBV27|NA
CASTSLRQGGNEQFF
TGTGCCAGCACTAGTCTCCGGCAGGGTGGCAATGAGCAGTTCTTC
>NA|TRBJ1-1|TRBV18|NA
CASSRDTNTEAFF
TGTGCCAGCTCACGGGACACGAACACTGAAGCTTTCTTT
>NA|TRBJ1-1|TRBV7-8|NA
CASSLVTYRGEGRATEAFF
TGTGCCAGCAGCTTAGTAACATACAGAGGGGAGGGGCGGGCCACTGAAGCTTTCTTT
>NA|TRBJ1-1|TRBV24-1|NA
CATSGLPPGRCVTEAFF
TGTGCCACCAGTGGTCTCCCTCCAGGCCGGTGTGTGACTGAAGCTTTCTTT
>NA|TRBJ2-1|TRBV12-3/TRBV12-4|NA
CASSRGILEQFF
TGTGCCAGCAGCCGCGGGATTCTTGAGCAGTTCTTC
>NA|TRBJ2-5|TRBV6-5|NA
CASSPHGETQYF
TGTGCCAGCAGTCCCCACGGGGAGACCCAGTACTTC
>TRBD1|TRBJ2-7|TRBV7-3|few
CASSFQGESHEQYF
TGTGCCAGCAGCTTCCAGGGGGAGAGCCACGAGCAGTACTTC
>NA|TRBJ2-7|TRBV5-8|NA
CASSLEAVTPYEQYF
TGTGCCAGCAGCTTGGAGGCGGTGACCCCCTACGAGCAGTACTTC
>NA|TRBJ1-4|TRBV30|once
CAWSVHPREKLFF
TGTGCCTGGAGTGTACACCCCCGTGAAAAACTGTTTTTT
>NA|TRBJ1-4|TRBV2|once
CASSPQGPNEKLFF
TGTGCCAGCAGCCCTCAGGGACCTAATGAAAAACTGTTTTTT
>TRBD1|TRBJ1-5|TRBV19|NA
CASSIGAGTGSQPQHF
TGTGCCAGTAGTATTGGGGCCGGGACAGGGAGTCAGCCCCAGCATTTT